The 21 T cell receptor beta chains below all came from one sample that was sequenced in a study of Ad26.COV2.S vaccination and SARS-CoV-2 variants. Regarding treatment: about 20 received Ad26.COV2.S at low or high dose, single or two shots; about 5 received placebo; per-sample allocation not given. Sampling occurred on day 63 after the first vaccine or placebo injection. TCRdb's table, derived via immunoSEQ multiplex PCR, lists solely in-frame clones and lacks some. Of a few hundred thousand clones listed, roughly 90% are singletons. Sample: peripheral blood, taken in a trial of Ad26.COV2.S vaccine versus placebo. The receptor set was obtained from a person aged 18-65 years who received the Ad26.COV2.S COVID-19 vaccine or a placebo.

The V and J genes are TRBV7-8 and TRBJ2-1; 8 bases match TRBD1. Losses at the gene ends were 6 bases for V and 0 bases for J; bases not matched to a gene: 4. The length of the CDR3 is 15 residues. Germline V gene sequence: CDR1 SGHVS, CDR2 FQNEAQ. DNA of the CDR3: TGTGCCAGCAGTGATGGGACAGGCTCCTACAATGAGCAGTTCTTC. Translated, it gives CASSDGTGSYNEQFF.

CDR3 sequence: CASSKGEQGENTGELFF. CDR3 sequence (DNA): TGTGCCAGCAGCAAAGGGGAGCAGGGGGAGAACACCGGGGAGCTGTTTTTT. The V call is TRBV21-1, the J call TRBJ2-2; the D segment call TRBD1 is taken from the table without a DNA check. TRBV21-1 represents a pseudogene. This CDR3 spans 17 amino acids.

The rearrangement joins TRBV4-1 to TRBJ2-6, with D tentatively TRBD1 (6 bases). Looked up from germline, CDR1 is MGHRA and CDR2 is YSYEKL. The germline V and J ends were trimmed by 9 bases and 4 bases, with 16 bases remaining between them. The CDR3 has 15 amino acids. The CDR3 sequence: CASLKDSYGANVLTF. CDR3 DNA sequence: TGCGCCAGTCTAAAGGACAGTTACGGGGCCAACGTCCTGACTTTC.

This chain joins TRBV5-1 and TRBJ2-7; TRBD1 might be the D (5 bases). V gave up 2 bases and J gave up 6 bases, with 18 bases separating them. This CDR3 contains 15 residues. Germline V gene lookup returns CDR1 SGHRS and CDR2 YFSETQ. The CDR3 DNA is TGCGCCAGCAGCTTTACAGGCTTAGGGTACAGCGAGCAGTACTTC. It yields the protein CASSFTGLGYSEQYF.

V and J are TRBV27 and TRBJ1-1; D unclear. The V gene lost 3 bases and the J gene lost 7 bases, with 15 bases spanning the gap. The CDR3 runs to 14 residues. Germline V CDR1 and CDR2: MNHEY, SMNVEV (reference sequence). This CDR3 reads CASSLIGEQNEAFF. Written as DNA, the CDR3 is TGTGCCAGCAGTTTGATCGGAGAACAGAATGAAGCTTTCTTT.

Written as DNA, the CDR3 is TGTGCCAGCAGTTTATGGACTAGCGGGGGCGAGCAGTACTTC. Its translation is CASSLWTSGGEQYF. The genes are TRBV28 and TRBJ2-7; 12 bases fit TRBD2. This CDR3 is built from 14 residues. Germline V gene lookup returns CDR1 MDHEN and CDR2 SYDVKM. V dropped 0 bases and J dropped 6; count of bases not matched to a gene: 0. Filled out from reference TRBV28 and TRBJ2-7, the complete variable domain reads DVKVTQSSRYLVKRTGEKVFLECVQDMDHENMFWYRQDPGLGLRLIYFSYDVKMKEKGDIPEGYSVSREKKERFSLILESASTNQTSMYLCASSLWTSGGEQYFGPGTRLTVT.

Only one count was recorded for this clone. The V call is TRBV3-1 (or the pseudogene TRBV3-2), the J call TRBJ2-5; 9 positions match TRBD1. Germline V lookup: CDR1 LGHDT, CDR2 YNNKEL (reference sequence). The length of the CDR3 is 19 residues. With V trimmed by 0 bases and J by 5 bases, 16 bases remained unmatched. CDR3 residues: CASSQDNSRTGAQNETQYF. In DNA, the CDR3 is TGTGCCAGCAGCCAAGATAACTCAAGGACAGGGGCCCAGAATGAGACCCAGTACTTC.

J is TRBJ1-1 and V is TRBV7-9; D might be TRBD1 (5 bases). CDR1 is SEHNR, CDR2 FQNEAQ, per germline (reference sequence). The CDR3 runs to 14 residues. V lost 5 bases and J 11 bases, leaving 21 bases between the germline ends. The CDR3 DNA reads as TGTGCCAGCAGCCTTGGTTCAGGGCGGTTAAAGGCTTTCTTT. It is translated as CASSLGSGRLKAFF.

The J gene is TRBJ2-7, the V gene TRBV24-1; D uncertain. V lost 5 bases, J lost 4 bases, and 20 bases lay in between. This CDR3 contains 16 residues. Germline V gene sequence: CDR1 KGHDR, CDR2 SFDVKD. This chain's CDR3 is CATSGQPREMGYEQYF. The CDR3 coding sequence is TGTGCCACCAGTGGCCAACCACGAGAAATGGGATACGAGCAGTACTTC.

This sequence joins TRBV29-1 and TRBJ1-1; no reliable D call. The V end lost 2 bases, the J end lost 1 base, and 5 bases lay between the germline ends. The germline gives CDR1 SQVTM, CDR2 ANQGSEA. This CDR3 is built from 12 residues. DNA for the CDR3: TGCAGCGTTGAACGACAGAACACTGAAGCTTTCTTT. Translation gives CSVERQNTEAFF.

The CDR3 DNA is TGTGCCATCAGCTTAGGGACCGCTTTATCGGTTGGCTACACCTTC. Encoded protein: CAISLGTALSVGYTF. The genes are TRBV10-3 and TRBJ1-2, with D perhaps matching TRBD1 (5 bases). There are 15 residues in the CDR3. Trimming removed 6 bases from V and 7 bases from J, with 21 bases in between. Per the germline V gene, CDR1 is ENHRY and CDR2 is SYGVKD.

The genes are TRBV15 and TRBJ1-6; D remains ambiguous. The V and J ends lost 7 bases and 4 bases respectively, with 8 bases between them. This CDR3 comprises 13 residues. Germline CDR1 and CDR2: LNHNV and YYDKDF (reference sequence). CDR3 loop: CATTQEYNSPLHF. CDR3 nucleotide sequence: TGTGCCACCACCCAGGAATATAATTCACCCCTCCACTTT.

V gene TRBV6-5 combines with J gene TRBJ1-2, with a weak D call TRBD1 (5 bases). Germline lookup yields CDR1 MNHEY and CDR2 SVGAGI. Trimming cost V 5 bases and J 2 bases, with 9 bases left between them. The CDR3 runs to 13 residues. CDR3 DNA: TGTGCCAGCAGTCAACAGGAGAACTATGGCTACACCTTC. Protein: CASSQQENYGYTF.

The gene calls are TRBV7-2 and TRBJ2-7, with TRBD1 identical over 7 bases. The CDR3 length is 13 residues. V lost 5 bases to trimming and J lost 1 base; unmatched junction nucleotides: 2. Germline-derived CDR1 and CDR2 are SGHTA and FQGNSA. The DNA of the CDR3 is TGTGCCAGCAGCCGGGACAGATCCTACGAGCAGTACTTC. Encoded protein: CASSRDRSYEQYF.

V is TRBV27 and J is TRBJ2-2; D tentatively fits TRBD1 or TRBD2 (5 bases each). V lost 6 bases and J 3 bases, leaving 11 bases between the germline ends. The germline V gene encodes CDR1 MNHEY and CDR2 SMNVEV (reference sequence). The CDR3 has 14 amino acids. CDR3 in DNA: TGTGCCAGCAGCCGCGTGGGGGACACCGGGGAGCTGTTTTTT. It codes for CASSRVGDTGELFF.

The CDR3 protein is CASSLLGSTDTQYF. CDR3 in DNA: TGTGCCAGCAGCTTGTTGGGGAGCACAGATACGCAGTATTTT. This chain links TRBV5-5 with TRBJ2-3; no definite D call. The CDR3 runs to 14 residues. Trimming took 1 base from V and 0 from J, leaving 6 bases between them. Germline V gene sequence: CDR1 SGHKS, CDR2 YYEKEE (reference sequence).

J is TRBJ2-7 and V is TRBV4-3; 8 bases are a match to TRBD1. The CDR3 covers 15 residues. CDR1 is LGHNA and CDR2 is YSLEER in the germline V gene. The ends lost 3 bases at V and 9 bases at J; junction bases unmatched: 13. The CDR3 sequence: CASSHLGQGIPGQYF. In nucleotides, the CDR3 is TGCGCCAGCAGCCACCTCGGACAGGGTATTCCGGGGCAGTACTTC.

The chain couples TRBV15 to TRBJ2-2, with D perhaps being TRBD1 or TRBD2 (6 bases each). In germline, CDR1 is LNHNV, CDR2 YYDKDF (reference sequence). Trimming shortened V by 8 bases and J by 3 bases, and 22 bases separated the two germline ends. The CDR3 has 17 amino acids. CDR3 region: CATAKVGTGAYTGELFF. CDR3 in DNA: TGTGCCACCGCGAAAGTGGGGACGGGGGCCTACACCGGGGAGCTGTTTTTT. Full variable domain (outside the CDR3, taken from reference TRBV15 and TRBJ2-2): DAMVIQNPRYQVTQFGKPVTLSCSQTLNHNVMYWYQQKSSQAPKLLFHYYDKDFNNEADTPDNFQSRRPNTSFCFLDIRSPGLGDTAMYLCATAKVGTGAYTGELFFGEGSRLTVL.

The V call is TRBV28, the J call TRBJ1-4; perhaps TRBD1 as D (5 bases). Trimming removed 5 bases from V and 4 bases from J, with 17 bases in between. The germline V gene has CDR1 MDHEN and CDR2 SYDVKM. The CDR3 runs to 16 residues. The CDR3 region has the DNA TGTGCCAGCAGTATCCACCAGCGGGGGGTTAATGAAAAACTGTTTTTT. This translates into CASSIHQRGVNEKLFF. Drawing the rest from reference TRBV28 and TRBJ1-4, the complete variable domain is DVKVTQSSRYLVKRTGEKVFLECVQDMDHENMFWYRQDPGLGLRLIYFSYDVKMKEKGDIPEGYSVSREKKERFSLILESASTNQTSMYLCASSIHQRGVNEKLFFGSGTQLSVL.

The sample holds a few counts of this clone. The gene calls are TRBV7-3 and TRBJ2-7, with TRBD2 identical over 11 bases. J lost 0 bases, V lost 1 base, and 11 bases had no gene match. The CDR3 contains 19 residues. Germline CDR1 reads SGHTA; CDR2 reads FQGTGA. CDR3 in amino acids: CASSLIGWLAGGTSYEQYF. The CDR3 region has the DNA TGTGCCAGCAGCTTAATTGGTTGGCTAGCGGGGGGAACCTCCTACGAGCAGTACTTC.

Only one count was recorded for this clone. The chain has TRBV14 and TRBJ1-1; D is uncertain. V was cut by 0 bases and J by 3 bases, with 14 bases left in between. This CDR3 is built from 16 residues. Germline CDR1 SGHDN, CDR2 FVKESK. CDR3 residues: CASSQDPLGFDTEAFF. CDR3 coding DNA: TGTGCCAGCAGCCAAGATCCGTTGGGTTTTGACACTGAAGCTTTCTTT.